The subject of this entry is one T cell receptor (beta chain). Its antigen is still unknown. Germline lookup yields CDR1 SGHAT and CDR2 FQDESV (reference sequence). V was pared by 3 bases and J by 2 bases, with 13 bases between. There are 15 residues in the CDR3. The sample is drawn from a study of cytomegalovirus exposure and HLA in healthy donors. General study findings and limits: Accounts indicate the classifier identified cytomegalovirus status with strong specificity and sensitivity. In a later analysis, common viral pathogens appeared linked to several of the most significant clusters.

PCR involved 60 Vbeta and 13 Jbeta primers. The table came from immunoSEQ multiplex PCR; TCRdb's copy has only in-frame clones and leaves some out. The sample includes 120,000 to 150,000 clones, around 75% of them seen just once. Input material: PBMCs. This TCR derives from a woman aged 25 to 39 in good health and CMV-seronegative. The rearrangement joins TRBV11-1 to TRBJ1-2; no firm D call. CDR3 region: CASSFERSSNYGYTF. As DNA, the CDR3 is TGTGCCAGCAGCTTCGAACGGTCGTCAAACTATGGCTACACCTTC.